Listed below are T cell receptor beta chains from one sample, sequenced in a study of cytotoxic CD8 clonotypes in ibrutinib-treated CLL. Profiled with immunoSEQ multiplex PCR; TCRdb holds only in-frame clones, not every one. Of roughly 300,000 clones listed, around 77% were seen once; the top ten hold about 5.3%. The starting material was PBMCs, obtained at disease progression, from a patient treated with ibrutinib. The receptor set was obtained from a human donor with chronic lymphocytic leukemia. The CDR3 runs from the conserved cysteine through the conserved F or W. A D gene is named only where the DNA matches it firmly. Size tells how often a clone was seen (once, few, many) or the class of an expanded clone, and some rows leave it out.

v_gene	j_gene	abundance	d_gene	CDR3aa	CDR3nt
TRBV5-1	TRBJ2-1	NA	TRBD2	CASSSPRLAGAPNEQFF	TGCGCCAGCAGCTCCCCAAGACTAGCGGGAGCCCCCAATGAGCAGTTCTTC
TRBV7-8	TRBJ2-7	NA	NA	CASSPEDTAYEQYF	TGTGCCAGCAGCCCCGAGGACACCGCCTACGAGCAGTACTTC
TRBV7-9	TRBJ1-3	NA	NA	CASSFGPRVRNTIYF	TGTGCCAGCAGCTTTGGTCCCAGGGTTCGAAACACCATATATTTT
TRBV13	TRBJ1-1	NA	TRBD1	CASSVQGVTEAFF	TGTGCCAGCTCCGTACAGGGGGTCACTGAAGCTTTCTTT
TRBV5-1	TRBJ2-1	NA	TRBD2	CASSLAGLVIEQFF	TGCGCCAGCAGCTTGGCGGGACTAGTCATTGAGCAGTTCTTC
TRBV19	TRBJ2-1	NA	TRBD2	CASSRLAGGPYEQFF	TGTGCCAGTAGTAGACTAGCGGGAGGGCCTTATGAGCAGTTCTTC
TRBV11-2	TRBJ2-5	NA	NA	CASSLRTDQETQYF	TGTGCCAGCAGCTTACGGACAGACCAAGAGACCCAGTACTTC
TRBV7-2	TRBJ1-6	once	TRBD1	CATRQGGSPLHF	TGTGCCACAAGACAGGGGGGTTCACCCCTCCACTTT
TRBV14	TRBJ2-5	NA	NA	CASSQDRGTQYF	TGTGCCAGCAGCCAAGATCGCGGGACCCAGTACTTC
TRBV28	TRBJ2-4	NA	TRBD2	CASNPRGGGNIQYF	TGTGCCAGCAACCCCCGGGGGGGTGGAAACATTCAGTACTTC
TRBV4-1	TRBJ1-4	NA	NA	CASSQDLRQAGEKLFF	TGCGCCAGCAGCCAAGATCTTAGGCAGGCTGGTGAAAAACTGTTTTTT
TRBV7-2	TRBJ1-2	NA	NA	CASSLKLLYGYTF	TGTGCCAGCAGCTTAAAGTTACTCTATGGCTACACCTTC
TRBV7-2	TRBJ2-7	NA	NA	CASTPDTGYEQYF	TGTGCCAGCACCCCCGATACCGGCTACGAGCAGTACTTC
TRBV19	TRBJ1-1	few	TRBD1	CASRTDRSNTEAFF	TGTGCCAGTCGAACGGACAGGTCGAACACTGAAGCTTTCTTT
TRBV27	TRBJ1-2	NA	TRBD1	CASSPVTGSNYGYTF	TGTGCCAGCAGTCCCGTGACAGGGAGTAACTATGGCTACACCTTC
TRBV6-5	TRBJ1-4	NA	NA	CASSYSGYGDEKLFF	TGTGCCAGCAGTTACTCAGGGTATGGGGATGAAAAACTGTTTTTT
TRBV19	TRBJ1-2	NA	NA	CASRAPEGRTYGYTF	TGTGCCAGTAGGGCCCCAGAGGGCCGGACCTATGGCTACACCTTC
TRBV7-9	TRBJ1-1	NA	TRBD1	CASSLDWGRTGEAFF	TGTGCCAGCAGCTTAGATTGGGGACGGACAGGAGAAGCTTTCTTT
TRBV18	TRBJ2-1	NA	TRBD1	CASSPQGTGGNEQFF	TGTGCCAGCTCACCACAGGGGACAGGGGGCAATGAGCAGTTCTTC
TRBV18	TRBJ2-2	few	TRBD2	CAGGSTGELFF	TGTGCCGGCGGGAGCACCGGGGAGCTGTTTTTT
TRBV29-1	TRBJ2-3	NA	TRBD2	CSVTPSGGGTDTQYF	TGCAGCGTTACCCCTAGCGGAGGGGGCACAGATACGCAGTATTTT
TRBV29-1	TRBJ1-4	NA	TRBD1	CSASTGGLMDEKLFF	TGCAGCGCTTCGACAGGGGGGTTAATGGATGAAAAACTGTTTTTT
TRBV5-1	TRBJ1-5	NA	NA	CASSPGLSNQPQHF	TGCGCCAGCAGCCCTGGCCTTAGCAATCAGCCCCAGCATTTT
TRBV29-1	TRBJ2-3	NA	TRBD2	CSGRDYYTDTQYF	TGCAGCGGCCGGGACTACTACACAGATACGCAGTATTTT
TRBV7-3	TRBJ2-1	NA	NA	CASSSIAEPYNEQFF	TGTGCCAGCAGCTCAATAGCGGAGCCCTACAATGAGCAGTTCTTC
TRBV11-3	TRBJ2-7	few	NA	CASSLAGGGYEQYF	TGTGCCAGCAGCTTAGCTGGGGGCGGATACGAGCAGTACTTC
TRBV6-5	TRBJ1-2	NA	TRBD1	CASSYRTGANYGYTF	TGTGCCAGCAGTTACCGGACAGGGGCTAACTATGGCTACACCTTC
TRBV6-4	TRBJ2-1	NA	NA	CASSDAPWVHYNEQFF	TGTGCCAGCAGTGACGCCCCGTGGGTCCACTACAATGAGCAGTTCTTC
TRBV12-5	TRBJ1-1	NA	NA	CASGRNTEAFF	TGTGCTAGTGGTAGGAACACTGAAGCTTTCTTT
TRBV20-1	TRBJ1-1	NA	NA	CSAARGTEAFF	TGCAGTGCTGCCAGGGGAACTGAAGCTTTCTTT
TRBV4-1	TRBJ2-3	NA	TRBD2	CASSPGLALRLTDTQYF	TGCGCCAGCAGCCCGGGACTAGCGCTACGCCTTACAGATACGCAGTATTTT
TRBV29-1	TRBJ2-7	NA	TRBD2	CSVRLARYEQYF	TGCAGCGTACGACTAGCACGCTACGAGCAGTACTTC
TRBV5-1	TRBJ2-1	NA	TRBD2	CASSPRGGLGNEQFF	TGCGCCAGCAGCCCGCGCGGGGGGCTAGGGAATGAGCAGTTCTTC
TRBV7-2	TRBJ2-1	NA	NA	CASSRDPGGEQFF	TGTGCCAGCAGCCGCGACCCCGGTGGTGAGCAGTTCTTC
TRBV10-3	TRBJ2-5	NA	NA	CAISRGHETQYF	TGTGCCATCAGCCGGGGGCACGAGACCCAGTACTTC
TRBV4-3	TRBJ2-1	NA	TRBD2	CASSQVAGGPGQFF	TGCGCCAGCAGCCAAGTTGCGGGAGGCCCGGGGCAGTTCTTC
TRBV2	TRBJ1-1	NA	NA	CASPGGLKAFF	TGTGCCAGCCCGGGGGGTCTCAAAGCTTTCTTT
TRBV13	TRBJ2-2	NA	TRBD2	CASSLGLAGAFYGELFF	TGTGCCAGCAGCTTGGGACTAGCGGGAGCCTTCTACGGGGAGCTGTTTTTT
TRBV25-1	TRBJ1-5	few	TRBD1	CASGTGNQPQHF	TGTGCCAGCGGGACAGGGAATCAGCCCCAGCATTTT
TRBV4-1	TRBJ1-5	NA	NA	CASSQDGVTAQHF	TGCGCCAGCAGCCAAGACGGTGTGACGGCCCAGCATTTT
TRBV29-1	TRBJ2-5	NA	NA	CSVGIRDGETQYF	TGCAGCGTTGGAATCCGGGACGGAGAGACCCAGTACTTC
TRBV27	TRBJ2-7	NA	NA	CASSFLDSYEQYF	TGTGCCAGCAGTTTCCTGGACTCTTACGAGCAGTACTTC
TRBV9	TRBJ2-3	NA	TRBD2	CASSVGSSGGYTQYF	TGTGCCAGCAGCGTAGGGTCTAGCGGGGGTTATACGCAGTATTTT
TRBV4-3	TRBJ2-7	NA	TRBD2	CASSQNRDYSYEQYF	TGCGCCAGCAGCCAAAACCGGGACTACTCCTACGAGCAGTACTTC
TRBV18	TRBJ2-1	NA	TRBD2	CASSPPVLAGARNEQFF	TGTGCCAGCTCACCACCGGTACTAGCGGGGGCTCGGAATGAGCAGTTCTTC
TRBV28	TRBJ2-5	NA	NA	CASSFVSAETQYF	TGTGCCAGCAGTTTCGTGAGTGCGGAGACCCAGTACTTC
TRBV2	TRBJ2-7	few	TRBD1	CASTNRGWEQYF	TGTGCCAGCACTAACAGGGGTTGGGAGCAGTACTTC
TRBV7-8	TRBJ2-3	NA	NA	CASRRGRGRVDTQYF	TGTGCCAGCAGGCGAGGGCGGGGGCGCGTAGATACGCAGTATTTT
TRBV5-1	TRBJ2-1	NA	TRBD1	CASSSGYGQGNEQFF	TGCGCCAGCAGCTCTGGGTACGGACAGGGGAATGAGCAGTTCTTC
TRBV6-1	TRBJ2-7	NA	NA	CASSEAGQGTGYEQYF	TGTGCCAGCAGTGAAGCGGGCCAGGGCACTGGTTACGAGCAGTACTTC
TRBV10-1	TRBJ2-1	once	TRBD1	CASSRQGSNEQFF	TGCGCCAGCAGCAGACAGGGAAGCAATGAGCAGTTCTTC
TRBV15	TRBJ2-2	few	NA	CATGAENTGELFF	TGTGCCACCGGGGCAGAGAACACCGGGGAGCTGTTTTTT
TRBV28	TRBJ1-1	once	TRBD1	CASSLHGTVNTEAFF	TGTGCCAGCAGTTTACACGGGACAGTGAACACTGAAGCTTTCTTT
TRBV4-1	TRBJ2-1	once	TRBD2	CASSQQRPGVLAGLSYNEQFF	TGCGCCAGCAGCCAACAGCGTCCAGGGGTTCTAGCGGGATTATCCTACAATGAGCAGTTCTTC
TRBV7-8	TRBJ2-2	NA	NA	CASSFYRTSNTGELFF	TGTGCCAGCAGCTTTTACAGGACCTCGAACACCGGGGAGCTGTTTTTT
TRBV7-9	TRBJ2-1	NA	NA	CASSWFSGANEQFF	TGTGCCAGCAGTTGGTTTTCGGGAGCGAATGAGCAGTTCTTC
TRBV19	TRBJ1-1	NA	TRBD1	CASSIRGTGGTEAFF	TGTGCCAGTAGTATCCGGGGGACAGGAGGCACTGAAGCTTTCTTT
TRBV9	TRBJ2-3	NA	NA	CASSVALGRYTDTQYF	TGTGCCAGCAGCGTAGCCCTGGGCAGATACACAGATACGCAGTATTTT
TRBV2	TRBJ2-2	NA	NA	CASSEITGTNTGELFF	TGTGCCAGCAGTGAAATCACAGGGACGAACACCGGGGAGCTGTTTTTT